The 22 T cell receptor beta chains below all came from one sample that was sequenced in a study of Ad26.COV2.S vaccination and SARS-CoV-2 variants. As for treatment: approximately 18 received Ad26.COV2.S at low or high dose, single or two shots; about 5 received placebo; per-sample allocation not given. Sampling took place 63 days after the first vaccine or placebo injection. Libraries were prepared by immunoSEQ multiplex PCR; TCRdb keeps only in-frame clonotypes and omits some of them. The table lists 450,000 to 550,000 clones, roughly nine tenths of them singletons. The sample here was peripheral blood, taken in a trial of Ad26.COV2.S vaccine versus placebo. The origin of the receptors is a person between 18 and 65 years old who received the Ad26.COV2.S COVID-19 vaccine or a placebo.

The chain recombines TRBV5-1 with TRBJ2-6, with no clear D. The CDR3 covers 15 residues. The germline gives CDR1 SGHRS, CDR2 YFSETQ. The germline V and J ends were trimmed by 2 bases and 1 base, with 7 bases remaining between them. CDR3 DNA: TGCGCCAGCAGCTTATACTTATCTGGGGCCAACGTCCTGACTTTC. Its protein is CASSLYLSGANVLTF.

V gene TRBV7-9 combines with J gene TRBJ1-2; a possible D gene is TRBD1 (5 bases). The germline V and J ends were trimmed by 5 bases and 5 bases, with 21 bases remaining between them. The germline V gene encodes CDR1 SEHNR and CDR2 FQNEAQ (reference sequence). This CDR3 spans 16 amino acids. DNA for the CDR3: TGTGCCAGCAGCCACAAAGCCCGGGACGGTCGATATGGCTACACCTTC. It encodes CASSHKARDGRYGYTF. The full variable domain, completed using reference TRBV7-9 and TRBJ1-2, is DTGVSQNPRHKITKRGQNVTFRCDPISEHNRLYWYRQTLGQGPEFLTYFQNEAQLEKSRLLSDRFSAERPKGSFSTLEIQRTEQGDSAMYLCASSHKARDGRYGYTFGSGTRLTVV.

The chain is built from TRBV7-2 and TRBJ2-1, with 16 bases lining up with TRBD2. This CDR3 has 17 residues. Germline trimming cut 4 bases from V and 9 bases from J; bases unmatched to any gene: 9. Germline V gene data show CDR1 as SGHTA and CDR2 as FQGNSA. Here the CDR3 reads CASSWGLAGGPWSEQFF. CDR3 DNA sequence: TGTGCCAGCAGCTGGGGACTAGCGGGGGGGCCTTGGAGTGAGCAGTTCTTC.

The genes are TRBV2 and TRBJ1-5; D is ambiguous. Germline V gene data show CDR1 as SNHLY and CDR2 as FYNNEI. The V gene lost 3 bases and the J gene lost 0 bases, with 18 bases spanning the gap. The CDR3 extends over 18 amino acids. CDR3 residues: CASSDPAGQPYSNQPQHF. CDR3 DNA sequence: TGTGCCAGCAGTGACCCGGCCGGCCAACCCTATAGCAATCAGCCCCAGCATTTT.

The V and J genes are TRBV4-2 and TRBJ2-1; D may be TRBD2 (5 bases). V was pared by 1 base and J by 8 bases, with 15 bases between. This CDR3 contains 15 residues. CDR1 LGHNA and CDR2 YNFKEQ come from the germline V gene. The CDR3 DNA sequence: TGTGCCAGCAGCCAAGCGGGAAAGTTTCCTGATGAGCAGTTCTTC. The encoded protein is CASSQAGKFPDEQFF.

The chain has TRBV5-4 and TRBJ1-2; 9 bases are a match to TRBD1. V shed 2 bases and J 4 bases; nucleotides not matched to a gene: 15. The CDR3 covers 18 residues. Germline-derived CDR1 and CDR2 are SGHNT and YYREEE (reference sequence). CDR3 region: CASSLEYRGRLNSYGYTF. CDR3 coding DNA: TGTGCCAGCAGCTTAGAATACAGGGGGCGCTTAAATAGCTATGGCTACACCTTC.

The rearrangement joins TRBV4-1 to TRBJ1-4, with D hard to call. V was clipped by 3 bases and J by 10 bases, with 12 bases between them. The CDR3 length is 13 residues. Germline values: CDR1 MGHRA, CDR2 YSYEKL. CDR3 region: CASSQDHSGKLFF. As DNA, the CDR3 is TGCGCCAGCAGCCAGGACCATTCGGGAAAACTGTTTTTT.

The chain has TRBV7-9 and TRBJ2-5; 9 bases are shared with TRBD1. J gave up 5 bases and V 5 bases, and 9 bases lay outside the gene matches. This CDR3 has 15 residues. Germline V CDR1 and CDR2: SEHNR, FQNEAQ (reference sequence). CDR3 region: CASSPRGQGWETQYF. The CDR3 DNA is TGTGCCAGCAGCCCCCGGGGACAGGGATGGGAGACCCAGTACTTC. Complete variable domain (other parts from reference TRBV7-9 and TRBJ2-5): DTGVSQNPRHKITKRGQNVTFRCDPISEHNRLYWYRQTLGQGPEFLTYFQNEAQLEKSRLLSDRFSAERPKGSFSTLEIQRTEQGDSAMYLCASSPRGQGWETQYFGPGTRLLVL.

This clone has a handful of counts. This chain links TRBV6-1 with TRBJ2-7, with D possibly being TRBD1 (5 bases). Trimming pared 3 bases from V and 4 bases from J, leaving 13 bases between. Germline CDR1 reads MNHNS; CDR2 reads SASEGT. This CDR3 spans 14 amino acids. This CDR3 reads CASSEGQGKYEQYF. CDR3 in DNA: TGTGCCAGCAGTGAGGGGCAGGGAAAATACGAGCAGTACTTC.

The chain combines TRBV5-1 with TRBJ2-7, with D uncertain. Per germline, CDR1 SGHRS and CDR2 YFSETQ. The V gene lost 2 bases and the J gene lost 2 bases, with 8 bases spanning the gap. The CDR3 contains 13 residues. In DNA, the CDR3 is TGCGCCAGCAGCTTCGGATTCACCTACGAGCAGTACTTC. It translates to CASSFGFTYEQYF.

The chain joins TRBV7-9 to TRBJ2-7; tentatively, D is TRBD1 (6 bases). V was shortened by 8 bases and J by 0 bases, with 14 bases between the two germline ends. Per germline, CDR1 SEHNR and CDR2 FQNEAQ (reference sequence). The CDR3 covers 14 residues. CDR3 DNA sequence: TGTGCCAGCTCGGACAGCCTAGTCTCCTACGAGCAGTACTTC. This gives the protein CASSDSLVSYEQYF.

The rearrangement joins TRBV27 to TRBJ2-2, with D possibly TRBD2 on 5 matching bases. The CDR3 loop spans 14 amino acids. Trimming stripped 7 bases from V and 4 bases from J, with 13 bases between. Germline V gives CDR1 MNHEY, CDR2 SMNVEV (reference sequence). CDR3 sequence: CASMRAYFTGELFF. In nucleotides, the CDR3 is TGTGCCAGCATGAGGGCCTATTTCACCGGGGAGCTGTTTTTT.

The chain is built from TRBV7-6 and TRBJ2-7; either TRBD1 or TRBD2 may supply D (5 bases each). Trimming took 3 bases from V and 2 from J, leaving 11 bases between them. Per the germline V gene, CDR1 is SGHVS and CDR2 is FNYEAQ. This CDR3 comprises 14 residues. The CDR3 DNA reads TGTGCCAGCAGCTTCCGTCGGGGACCCTACGAGCAGTACTTC. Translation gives CASSFRRGPYEQYF. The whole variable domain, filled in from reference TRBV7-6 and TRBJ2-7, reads GAGVSQSPRYKVTKRGQDVALRCDPISGHVSLYWYRQALGQGPEFLTYFNYEAQQDKSGLPNDRFSAERPEGSISTLTIQRTEQRDSAMYRCASSFRRGPYEQYFGPGTRLTVT.

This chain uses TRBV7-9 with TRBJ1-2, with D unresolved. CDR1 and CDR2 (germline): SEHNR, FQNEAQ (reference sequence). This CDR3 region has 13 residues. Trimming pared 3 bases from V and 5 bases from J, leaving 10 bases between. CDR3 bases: TGTGCCAGCAGCTTTGAGCTCGGGTATGGCTACACCTTC. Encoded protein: CASSFELGYGYTF.

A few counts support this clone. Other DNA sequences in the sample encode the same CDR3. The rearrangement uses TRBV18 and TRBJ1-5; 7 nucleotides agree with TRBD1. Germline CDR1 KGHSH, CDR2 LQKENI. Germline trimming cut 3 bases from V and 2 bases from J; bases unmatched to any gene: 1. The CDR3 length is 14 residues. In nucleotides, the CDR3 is TGTGCCAGCTCACCCGGACAGGGCAATCAGCCCCAGCATTTT. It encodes CASSPGQGNQPQHF.

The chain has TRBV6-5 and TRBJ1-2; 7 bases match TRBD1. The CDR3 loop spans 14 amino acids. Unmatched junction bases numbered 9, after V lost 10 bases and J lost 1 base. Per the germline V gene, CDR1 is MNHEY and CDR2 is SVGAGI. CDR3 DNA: TGTGCCAACGGGGACAGCCCAAATAACTATGGCTACACCTTC. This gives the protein CANGDSPNNYGYTF.

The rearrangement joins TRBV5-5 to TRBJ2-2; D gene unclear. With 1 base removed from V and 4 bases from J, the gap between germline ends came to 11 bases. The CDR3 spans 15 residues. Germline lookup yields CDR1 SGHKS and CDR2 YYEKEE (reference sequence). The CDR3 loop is CASSLNAAGTGELFF. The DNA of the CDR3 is TGTGCCAGCAGCTTGAATGCCGCAGGCACCGGGGAGCTGTTTTTT. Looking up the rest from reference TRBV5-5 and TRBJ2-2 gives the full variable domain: DAGVTQSPTHLIKTRGQQVTLRCSPISGHKSVSWYQQVLGQGPQFIFQYYEKEERGRGNFPDRFSARQFPNYSSELNVNALLLGDSALYLCASSLNAAGTGELFFGEGSRLTVL.

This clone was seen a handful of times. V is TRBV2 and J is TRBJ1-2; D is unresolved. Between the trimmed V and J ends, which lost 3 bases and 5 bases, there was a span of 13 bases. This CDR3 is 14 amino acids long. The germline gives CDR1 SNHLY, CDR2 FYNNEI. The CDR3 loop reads CASSERQIPYGYTF. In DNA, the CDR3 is TGTGCCAGCAGTGAGCGCCAGATTCCGTATGGCTACACCTTC.

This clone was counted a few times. CDR3 protein: CASSDQGINYGYTF. The CDR3, as DNA: TGTGCCAGCAGTGACCAGGGGATCAACTATGGCTACACCTTC. V is TRBV2 and J is TRBJ1-2, with D possibly being TRBD1 (6 bases). The ends were cut back, 3 bases at V and 2 bases at J, with 10 bases in the middle. The germline V gene encodes CDR1 SNHLY and CDR2 FYNNEI. This CDR3 comprises 14 residues.

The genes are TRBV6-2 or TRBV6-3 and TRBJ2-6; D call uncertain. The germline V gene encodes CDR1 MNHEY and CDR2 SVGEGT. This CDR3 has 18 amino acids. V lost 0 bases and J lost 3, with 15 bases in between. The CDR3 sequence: CASSYSQWNRYGANVLTF. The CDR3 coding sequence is TGTGCCAGCAGTTACTCCCAATGGAACCGCTATGGGGCCAACGTCCTGACTTTC.

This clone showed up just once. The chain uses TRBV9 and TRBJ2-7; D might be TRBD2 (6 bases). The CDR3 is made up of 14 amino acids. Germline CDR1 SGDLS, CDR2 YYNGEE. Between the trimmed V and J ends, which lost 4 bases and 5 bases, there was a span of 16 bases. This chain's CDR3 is CASSSRSGTDEQYF. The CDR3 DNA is TGTGCCAGCAGCTCCCGTAGCGGAACTGACGAGCAGTACTTC.

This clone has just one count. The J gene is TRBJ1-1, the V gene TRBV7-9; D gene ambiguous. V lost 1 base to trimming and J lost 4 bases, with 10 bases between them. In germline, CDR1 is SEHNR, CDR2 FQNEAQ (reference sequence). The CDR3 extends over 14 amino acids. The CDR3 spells CASSLEGIGTEAFF. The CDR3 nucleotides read TGTGCCAGCAGCTTAGAAGGGATTGGCACTGAAGCTTTCTTT.